The rows below give T cell receptor beta chains drawn from one sample of a study of spatial heterogeneity in lung cancer. TCRdb reprocessed the 5' RACE reads with MiXCR, giving one entry per CDR3 protein. The repertoire holds 8,400 or so distinct CDR3 sequences, with 4.5% as singletons. This sample comprised PBMCs, obtained at surgery. These receptors came from a male donor with early-stage non-small cell lung cancer. Each CDR3 is given with its conserved first and last residue. The order of the fields is D gene, clone size, V gene, J gene, CDR3 DNA, CDR3 protein. D genes are given only for firm matches. Expanded clones are given a class, and other clones once, few, many or no size at all.

TRBD2	few	TRBV10-3	TRBJ2-1	TGTGCCATCAGTGGCGGTCTAGCGGGGGACAATGAGCAGTTCTTC	CAISGGLAGDNEQFF
.	many	TRBV11-2	TRBJ2-3	TGTGCCAGCAGCCCTGGGAGCCGAGATACGCAGTATTTT	CASSPGSRDTQYF
.	medium-sized	TRBV7-2	TRBJ2-2	TGTGCCAGCAGCCCACAGGGCAACACCGGGGAGCTGTTTTTT	CASSPQGNTGELFF
.	.	TRBV20-1	TRBJ1-1	TGCAGTGCGCGGACATGGGACACTGAAGCTTTCTTT	CSARTWDTEAFF
.	large	TRBV6-2/TRBV6-3	TRBJ2-1	TGTGCCAGCAGTTACCGGGACTCCTACAATGAGCAGTTCTTC	CASSYRDSYNEQFF
.	medium-sized	TRBV3-1	TRBJ2-1	TGTGCCAGCAGCCAAGGTACCGGCCCCCGGAATGAGCAGTTCTTC	CASSQGTGPRNEQFF
.	many	TRBV10-3	TRBJ2-3	TGTGCCATCAGTGGAACGACTAGTGGCTCAGATACGCAGTATTTT	CAISGTTSGSDTQYF
.	many	TRBV5-1	TRBJ2-7	TGCGCCAGCAGCTTGGTGACAGATTCCTACGAGCAGTACTTC	CASSLVTDSYEQYF
.	medium-sized	TRBV29-1	TRBJ2-7	TGCAGCGTTGAAGTGGACACCTCCTACGAGCAGTACTTC	CSVEVDTSYEQYF
TRBD2	few	TRBV12-3/TRBV12-4	TRBJ2-5	TGTGCCAGCAGTTTAGCGGCGGGGGGCCTCGGAGAGACCCAGTACTTC	CASSLAAGGLGETQYF
.	many	TRBV5-1	TRBJ1-1	TGCGCCAGCAGCTTGGAGCCGGGAATCACTGAAGCTTTCTTT	CASSLEPGITEAFF
.	many	TRBV19	TRBJ2-1	TGTGCCAGTAGCCAGGAGTACTCCTACAATGAGCAGTTCTTC	CASSQEYSYNEQFF
TRBD2	many	TRBV12-3/TRBV12-4	TRBJ2-1	TGTGCCAGCAGTTCGAGCGGGGGGTACAATGAGCAGTTCTTC	CASSSSGGYNEQFF